The T cell receptor beta chain described here comes from a study of blood T cell repertoires in COVID-19. One Seattle source followed patients from active infection through their disease course. TCRdb's copy holds only in-frame clones and misses some; the assay was immunoSEQ multiplex PCR. Of some 220,000 clones listed, approximately 85% are singletons. Germline V gives CDR1 GTSNPN, CDR2 SVGIG (reference sequence). The V end was cut by 2 bases, the J end by 0 bases, with 5 bases between. The CDR3 sequence is 13 residues long. The rearrangement uses TRBV30 and TRBJ1-3; the D is unclear. Sample: peripheral blood. The source of this sequence is a middle-aged man with COVID-19, enrolled during active disease. Here the CDR3 reads CAWSHTSGNTIYF. The DNA for the CDR3 is TGTGCCTGGAGTCACACCTCTGGAAACACCATATATTTT.